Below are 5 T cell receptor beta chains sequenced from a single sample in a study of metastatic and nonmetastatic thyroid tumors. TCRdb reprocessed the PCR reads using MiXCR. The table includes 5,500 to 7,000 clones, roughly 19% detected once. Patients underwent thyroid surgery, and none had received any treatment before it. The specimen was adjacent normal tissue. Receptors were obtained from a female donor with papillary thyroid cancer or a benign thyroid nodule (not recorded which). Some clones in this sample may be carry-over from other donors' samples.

CDR3 sequence (DNA): TGTGCCAGCAGCTCGGGGTCTTGTGGCTACACCTTC. The encoded protein is CASSSGSCGYTF. This chain joins TRBV5-6 and TRBJ1-2; D remains ambiguous. The CDR3 runs to 12 residues. Deletions cut 3 bases from V and 7 bases from J, with 10 bases between. CDR1 is SGHDT, CDR2 YYEEEE, per germline.

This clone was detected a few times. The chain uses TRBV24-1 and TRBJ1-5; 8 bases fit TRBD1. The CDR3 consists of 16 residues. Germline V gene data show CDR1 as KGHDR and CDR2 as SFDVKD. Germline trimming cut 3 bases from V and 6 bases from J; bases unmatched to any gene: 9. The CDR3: CATSDTRTGNGQPQHF. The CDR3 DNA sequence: TGTGCCACCAGTGATACTAGGACAGGGAACGGTCAGCCCCAGCATTTT.

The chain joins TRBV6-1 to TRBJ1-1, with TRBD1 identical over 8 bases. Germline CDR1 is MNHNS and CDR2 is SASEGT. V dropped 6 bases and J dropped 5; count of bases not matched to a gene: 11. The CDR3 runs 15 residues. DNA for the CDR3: TGTGCCAGCAGGTCGTCAGGGGGCGCTCGAACTGAAGCTTTCTTT. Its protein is CASRSSGGARTEAFF.

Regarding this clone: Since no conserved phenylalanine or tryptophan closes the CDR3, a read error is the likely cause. The DNA for the CDR3 is TGTGCCAGCAGCCCTTCCGGGACAGGGCTAGTTGGCTACACCCTC. Protein product: CASSPSGTGLVGYTL. V and J are TRBV9 and TRBJ1-2; 9 nucleotides agree with TRBD1. The CDR3 loop spans 15 amino acids. Germline loops: CDR1 SGDLS, CDR2 YYNGEE. J lost 7 bases, V lost 4 bases, and 11 bases had no gene match.

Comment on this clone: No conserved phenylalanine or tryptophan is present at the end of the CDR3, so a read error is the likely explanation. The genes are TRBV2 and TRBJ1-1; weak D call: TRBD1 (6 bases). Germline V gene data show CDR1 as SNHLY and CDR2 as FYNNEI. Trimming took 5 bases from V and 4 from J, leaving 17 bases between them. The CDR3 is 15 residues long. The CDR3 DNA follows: TGTGCCAGCAGTTCACAGGGAGGGACGGGCACTGAAGCTTTCCTT. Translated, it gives CASSSQGGTGTEAFL.